The TCR beta chain under discussion was sequenced for a study of blood T cell repertoires in COVID-19. Study-wide background: Whether acute or convalescent, the COVID-19 samples came from the United States, Italy and Spain.

Under the authors' procedure: Scientists estimated how many nucleated cells there were by amplifying reference gene primers. Sequencing used immunoSEQ multiplex PCR; TCRdb keeps in-frame clones, though not all of them. That table furnishes V, J and clone size, whereas the DNA furnished D and trimming. In the table there are some 110,000 clones, around 83% of which are singletons. Those enrolled, adults aged 18 to 89 years, came from about two dozen US areas. The CDR3 extends over 15 amino acids. Trimming pared 4 bases from V and 2 bases from J, leaving 11 bases between. In germline, CDR1 is LGHNA, CDR2 YSLEER.

J is TRBJ1-4 and V is TRBV4-3; possible D gene TRBD1, 5 bases. The sequencing input was PBMCs or T cells enriched from blood (not recorded which). The clonotype originates from a woman between 25 and 40 years old who had recovered from COVID-19. The CDR3 loop is CASSRRGSTNEKLFF. CDR3 DNA sequence: TGCGCCAGCAGCCGGCGGGGCAGTACTAATGAAAAACTGTTTTTT.